A selection of T cell receptor beta chains follows, all from one sample in a study of OX40 agonist ivuxolimab in advanced cancers. Sequencing was performed with immunoSEQ multiplex PCR; in TCRdb, only in-frame clones are kept and a portion is missing. The sample gives about 48,000 clones, about 87% of which show up once; 1.5% to 2% is in the top ten. This material consisted of CD4+ or CD8+ T cells sorted from blood, taken in a trial of the OX40 agonist ivuxolimab. The receptors derive from an adult with an advanced solid tumor such as melanoma, head and neck, liver or kidney cancer. Both conserved end residues are part of each CDR3. A D gene is named only where the DNA matches it firmly. Clone size, where shown, is once, few, many, or a class for clones that have expanded.

clone_size j_call d_call v_call cdr3_nt cdr3_aa
. TRBJ2-1 . TRBV9 TGTGCCAGCAGCGTAGTCGCGGGAACCTACAATGAGCAGTTCTTC CASSVVAGTYNEQFF
. TRBJ1-5 TRBD1 TRBV6-6 TGTGCCAGCAGTTACCCGACCGACAGGGGTCAGCATTTT CASSYPTDRGQHF
few TRBJ1-2 . TRBV7-9 TGTGCCAGCAGCCCTCCGACAGCGGACTCCTATGGCTACACCTTC CASSPPTADSYGYTF
. TRBJ2-1 TRBD2 TRBV4-2 TGTGCCAGCAGCCAGGGGACTAGCGGGAGTAACGAGCAGTTCTTC CASSQGTSGSNEQFF
. TRBJ1-4 . TRBV5-1 TGCGCCAGCAGCCCACGGGGGGACGGTGAAAAACTGTTTTTT CASSPRGDGEKLFF
. TRBJ1-1 TRBD1 TRBV2 TGTGCCAGCAGCCGGGACAGGGGGTATACTGAAGCTTTCTTT CASSRDRGYTEAFF
. TRBJ2-2 TRBD1 TRBV5-1 TGCGCCAGCAGCGTGACAGGGACCGGGGAGCTGTTTTTT CASSVTGTGELFF
. TRBJ2-1 . TRBV6-5 TGTGCCAGCAGTTATGATTGGGGGATTAATGAGCAGTTCTTC CASSYDWGINEQFF
. TRBJ1-1 . TRBV5-6 TGTGCCAGCAGCTTTTCGGGGTCCGACACTGAAGCTTTCTTT CASSFSGSDTEAFF
. TRBJ1-1 . TRBV29-1 TGCAGCGCCGGGGGGCAGACTGCTCGGGGGAACACTGAAGCTTTCTTT CSAGGQTARGNTEAFF
. TRBJ2-1 . TRBV5-1 TGCGCCAGCAGCTTGGAGGTCCAGCGAGTCAATGAGCAGTTCTTC CASSLEVQRVNEQFF
. TRBJ2-7 TRBD1 TRBV5-5 TGTGCCAGCAGTTCACCGGGACAGGGGACCTACGAGCAGTACTTC CASSSPGQGTYEQYF
once TRBJ2-1 TRBD1 TRBV6-1 TGTGCCAGCAGGCCGCACGGACAGGGGTCTGTTGAGCAGTTCTTC CASRPHGQGSVEQFF
. TRBJ1-4 . TRBV10-3 TGTGCCATCAGTGTCGCTCGGGGGGCAAGAGAAAAACTGTTTTTT CAISVARGAREKLFF
. TRBJ1-3 . TRBV19 TGTGCCAGTAGTCCTCAGTCATCTGGAAACACCATATATTTT CASSPQSSGNTIYF
. TRBJ2-3 . TRBV9 TGTGCCAGCAGCGCCGGGACTCAAAAAAGGGATACGCAGTATTTT CASSAGTQKRDTQYF
. TRBJ2-1 . TRBV9 TGTGCCAGCAGCCCACGAGCCGGAGACTCAGGCCAGAATGAGCAGTTCTTC CASSPRAGDSGQNEQFF
. TRBJ1-1 . TRBV27 TGTGCCAGCAGTCGGGGGGGCAGCCGTACTGAAGCTTTCTTT CASSRGGSRTEAFF
. TRBJ2-2 TRBD2 TRBV5-1 TGCGCCAGCACCTACCAGACAGCGGGGACCGGGGAGCTGTTTTTT CASTYQTAGTGELFF
few TRBJ1-3 . TRBV7-2 TGTGCCAGCAGCTTTTTTCCCAGGGCCGCTGGAAACACCATATATTTT CASSFFPRAAGNTIYF
. TRBJ1-1 . TRBV5-1 TGCGCCAGCAGCTTGGGAGGTCAAGGCGGGGCTTTCTTT CASSLGGQGGAFF
. TRBJ2-2 TRBD2 TRBV18 TGTGCCAGCTCACCACGGCAGATAGCGGGGGCGAACACCGGGGAGCTGTTTTTT CASSPRQIAGANTGELFF
. TRBJ2-5 . TRBV6-5 TGTGCCAGCAGTGAAACATATTTAGAGACCCAGTACTTC CASSETYLETQYF
. TRBJ1-1 TRBD1 TRBV7-9 TGTGCCAGCAGCCCGGGGGACAGGGCTGCTTTCTTT CASSPGDRAAFF